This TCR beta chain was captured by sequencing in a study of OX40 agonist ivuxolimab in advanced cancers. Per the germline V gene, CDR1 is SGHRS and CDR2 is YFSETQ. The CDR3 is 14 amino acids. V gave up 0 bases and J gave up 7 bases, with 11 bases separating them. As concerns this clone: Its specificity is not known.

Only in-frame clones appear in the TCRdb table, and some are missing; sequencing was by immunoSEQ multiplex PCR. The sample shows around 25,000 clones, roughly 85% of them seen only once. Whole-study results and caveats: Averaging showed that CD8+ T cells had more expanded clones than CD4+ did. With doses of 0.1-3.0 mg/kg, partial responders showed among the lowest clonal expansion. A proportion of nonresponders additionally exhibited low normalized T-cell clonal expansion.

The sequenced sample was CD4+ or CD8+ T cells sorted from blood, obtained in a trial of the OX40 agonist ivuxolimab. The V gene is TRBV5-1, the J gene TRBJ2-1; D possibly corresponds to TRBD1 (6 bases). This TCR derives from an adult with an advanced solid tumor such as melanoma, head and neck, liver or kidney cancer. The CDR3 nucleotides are TGCGCCAGCAGCTTGGGTTCAGGGACAAATGAGCAGTTCTTC. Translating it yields CASSLGSGTNEQFF.